The T cell receptor (beta chain) under discussion was sequenced for a study of human T cells and chemical hapten exposure. Study-level findings and limits: Sensitization with DPC brought no change to TCRs above 1 in 1000 in frequency.

Attachment of unique molecular identifiers to individual cDNA molecules was performed in the library. A single record per CDR3 protein comes from TCRdb applying MiXCR to the RACE reads. This sample has around 300,000 distinct CDR3 sequences, with 5% to 6.5% found just once. As to time point: pre-sensitization, week 0. Noted treatment: therapeutic diphenylcyclopropenone sensitization with weekly scalp DPC. CDR1 is MNHEY, CDR2 SVGEGT, per germline. Deletions cut 11 bases from V and 1 base from J, with 6 bases between. This CDR3 is 11 amino acids long. As concerns this clonotype: The antigen is not known.

This chain uses TRBV6-2 or TRBV6-3 with TRBJ1-5; D is ambiguous. The sequence was collected from a woman younger than 30 with alopecia areata. Some clones in this sample may be carry-over from other donors' samples. The input for sequencing was whole blood, taken in connection with sensitization to the hapten diphenylcyclopropenone (DPC). The CDR3 DNA is TGTGCCCACGGCAGCAATCAGCCCCAGCATTTT. It encodes CAHGSNQPQHF.